The T cell receptor (beta chain) under discussion was sequenced for a study of T cells in Graves' hyperthyroidism and ophthalmopathy. Study-level results: The model anticipated ophthalmopathy a median around six months pre-onset.

This CDR3 is built from 14 residues. V gave up 7 bases and J gave up 5 bases; unmatched junction bases: 11. Germline V gene lookup returns CDR1 ENHRY and CDR2 SYGVKD. Using RNA transcripts as the source, TCR beta CDR3 regions were amplified. Initially, a first-round RT-PCR of the TCR CDR3 employed the HTBI primer set. From the multiplex PCR reads, TCRdb called clonotypes with MiXCR, one entry per CDR3 protein. Of over 500,000 distinct CDR3 sequences listed, 12% to 15% are singletons. This clonotype occurred a few times. Its antigen is not known. This receptor was taken from a woman in her forties with Graves' hyperthyroidism. Sequenced sample: blood. This chain joins TRBV10-3 and TRBJ2-7; 7 nucleotides match TRBD1. In DNA form, the CDR3 reads TGTGCCATCAACCGACAGGGACGGGATAACGAGCAGTACTTC. Its translation: CAINRQGRDNEQYF.